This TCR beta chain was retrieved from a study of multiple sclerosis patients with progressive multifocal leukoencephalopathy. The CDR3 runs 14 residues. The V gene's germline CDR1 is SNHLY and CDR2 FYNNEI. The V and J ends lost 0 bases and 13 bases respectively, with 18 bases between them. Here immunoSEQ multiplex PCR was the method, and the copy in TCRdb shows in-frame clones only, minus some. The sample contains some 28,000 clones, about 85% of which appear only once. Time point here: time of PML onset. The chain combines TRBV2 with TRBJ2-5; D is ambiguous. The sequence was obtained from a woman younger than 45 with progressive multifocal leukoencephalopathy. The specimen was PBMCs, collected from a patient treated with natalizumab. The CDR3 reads CASSEALSLSVRYF. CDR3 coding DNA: TGTGCCAGCAGTGAAGCGCTTTCACTTTCGGTTCGGTACTTC.